This entry lists 18 T cell receptor beta chains sequenced from one sample in a study of cytomegalovirus exposure and HLA in healthy donors. Primers included in the PCR were 60 Vbeta and 13 Jbeta primers. Sequencing was performed with immunoSEQ multiplex PCR; in TCRdb, only in-frame clones are kept and a portion is missing. In the table there are some 200,000 clones, 60% to 85% of which are singletons. Material for sequencing was PBMCs. The receptors stem from a man in his forties or fifties in good health and CMV-seronegative.

V is TRBV7-9 and J is TRBJ1-2; D unclear. The V gene's germline CDR1 is SEHNR and CDR2 FQNEAQ (reference sequence). There are 16 residues in the CDR3. V was cut by 4 bases and J by 2 bases, with 17 bases left in between. The DNA of the CDR3 is TGTGCCAGCAGCTCTCTTGCGGGGTCGGGGAACTATGGCTACACCTTC. Translating gives CASSSLAGSGNYGYTF.

This clone was seen only once. The V call is TRBV11-2, the J call TRBJ2-1; weak D call: TRBD2 (6 bases). Deletions cut 8 bases from V and 6 bases from J, with 14 bases between. The CDR3 has 13 residues. In germline, CDR1 is SGHAT, CDR2 FQNNGV. CDR3 bases: TGTGCCAGCCGGAGCGGGCTCGGCAATGAGCAGTTCTTC. Amino acids: CASRSGLGNEQFF. Variable domain in full (rest from reference TRBV11-2 and TRBJ2-1): EAGVAQSPRYKIIEKRQSVAFWCNPISGHATLYWYQQILGQGPKLLIQFQNNGVVDDSQLPKDRFSAERLKGVDSTLKIQPAKLEDSAVYLCASRSGLGNEQFFGPGTRLTVL.

The rearrangement links TRBV2 to TRBJ1-3; D may be TRBD1 (6 bases). Germline CDR1 and CDR2: SNHLY and FYNNEI. The CDR3 extends over 14 amino acids. V shed 7 bases and J shed 1 base, with 11 bases lying between them. The CDR3 DNA is TGTGCCAGCATCCAACAGGGTTCTGGAAACACCATATATTTT. This gives the protein CASIQQGSGNTIYF.

The chain joins TRBV7-9 to TRBJ1-2; weak D call: TRBD1 (5 bases). Germline V gene lookup returns CDR1 SEHNR and CDR2 FQNEAQ (reference sequence). This CDR3 has 14 residues. V was trimmed by 6 bases and J by 7 bases, leaving 18 bases between them. For the CDR3, the DNA is TGTGCCAGCAGTCCCGCTCGGACAACGGGTGGCTACACCTTC. Amino acids: CASSPARTTGGYTF.

The rearrangement links TRBV7-9 to TRBJ1-5, with D perhaps matching TRBD1 (6 bases). The V gene's germline CDR1 is SEHNR and CDR2 FQNEAQ (reference sequence). With 11 bases removed from V and 5 bases from J, the gap between germline ends came to 25 bases. The CDR3 runs 16 residues. The CDR3: CAGQVYGQAGDQPQHF. CDR3 bases: TGTGCCGGCCAAGTGTATGGGCAGGCAGGGGATCAGCCCCAGCATTTT.

This clone appeared once. J is TRBJ2-2 and V is TRBV6-1, with D possibly TRBD1 on 6 matching bases. Trimming took 8 bases from V and 3 from J, leaving 13 bases between them. CDR1 and CDR2 (germline): MNHNS, SASEGT. The length of the CDR3 is 14 residues. The CDR3 DNA reads as TGTGCCAGCCGACCAACAGGGTACACCGGGGAGCTGTTTTTT. Translated: CASRPTGYTGELFF.

In nucleotides, the CDR3 is TGTGCCAGCAGCTTCGGGACAGGGGATGAAAAACTGTTTTTT. Translated, it gives CASSFGTGDEKLFF. The chain couples TRBV5-4 to TRBJ1-4; 10 nucleotides match TRBD1. Germline CDR1 is SGHNT and CDR2 is YYREEE (reference sequence). CDR3 length: 14 amino acids. V lost 2 bases and J lost 6; bases outside the gene matches: 1. Full variable domain (outside the CDR3, taken from reference TRBV5-4 and TRBJ1-4): ETGVTQSPTHLIKTRGQQVTLRCSSQSGHNTVSWYQQALGQGPQFIFQYYREEENGRGNFPPRFSGLQFPNYSSELNVNALELDDSALYLCASSFGTGDEKLFFGSGTQLSVL.

V usage is TRBV5-6 and J usage is TRBJ1-1; D is unresolved. V gave up 4 bases and J gave up 2 bases, with 9 bases separating them. The CDR3 is made up of 13 amino acids. CDR1 is SGHDT and CDR2 is YYEEEE in the germline V gene. CDR3 bases: TGTGCCAGCAGCAGGAGAGAAAACACTGAAGCTTTCTTT. As protein: CASSRRENTEAFF.

This clone was detected only a few times. CDR3 bases: TGTGCCAGCAGCTCCGGACTGGAAGTTTACAATGAGCAGTTCTTC. Protein: CASSSGLEVYNEQFF. This chain uses TRBV5-6 with TRBJ2-1; a possible D gene is TRBD2 (5 bases). The CDR3 is 15 residues long. Germline loops: CDR1 SGHDT, CDR2 YYEEEE. The V and J ends lost 3 bases and 4 bases respectively, with 14 bases between them.

The chain recombines TRBV4-1 with TRBJ1-1; TRBD1 aligns across 9 bases. CDR1 and CDR2 (germline): MGHRA, YSYEKL. Unmatched junction bases numbered 6, after V lost 5 bases and J lost 5 bases. The CDR3 covers 14 residues. The CDR3 here is CASSSQGARTEAFF. The CDR3 DNA reads TGCGCCAGCAGCTCACAGGGGGCTAGGACTGAAGCTTTCTTT.

The chain couples TRBV7-2 to TRBJ2-4, with 7 bases that match TRBD1. The length of the CDR3 is 15 residues. V shed 5 bases, J shed 5 bases, and the junction held 9 bases outside the gene matches. The germline V gene encodes CDR1 SGHTA and CDR2 FQGNSA. This CDR3 reads CASSVYRGSQNIQYF. For the CDR3, the DNA is TGTGCCAGCAGCGTATACAGGGGTAGCCAAAACATTCAGTACTTC. Together with reference TRBV7-2 and TRBJ2-4, the CDR3 gives the full variable domain: GAGVSQSPSNKVTEKGKDVELRCDPISGHTALYWYRQSLGQGLEFLIYFQGNSAPDKSGLPSDRFSAERTGGSVSTLTIQRTQQEDSAVYLCASSVYRGSQNIQYFGAGTRLSVL.

With respect to this clone: Other DNA sequences in the same sample also yield this CDR3. The J gene is TRBJ2-6, the V gene TRBV18; no clear D gene. V lost 0 bases and J 1 base, leaving 4 bases between the germline ends. This CDR3 has 15 residues. Germline-derived CDR1 and CDR2 are KGHSH and LQKENI. CDR3 amino acids: CASSPPRSGANVLTF. The CDR3 DNA reads TGTGCCAGCTCACCACCGAGATCTGGGGCCAACGTCCTGACTTTC.

This clone was observed a handful of times. The chain couples TRBV28 to TRBJ1-2; the match to TRBD1 covers 7 bases. The CDR3 covers 14 residues. Per germline, CDR1 MDHEN and CDR2 SYDVKM. V gave up 3 bases and J gave up 6 bases; unmatched junction bases: 7. CDR3 DNA: TGTGCCAGCAGTTTCCCCGGGACAGTGGATGGCTACACCTTC. Translation gives CASSFPGTVDGYTF.

This clone was seen only a few times. The chain is built from TRBV2 and TRBJ1-4; 7 positions agree with TRBD1. With V trimmed by 6 bases and J by 8 bases, 12 bases remained unmatched. The V gene's germline CDR1 is SNHLY and CDR2 FYNNEI. This CDR3 is built from 15 residues. The CDR3 sequence: CASSSTLTGLEKLFF. DNA for the CDR3: TGTGCCAGCAGCAGTACCTTGACAGGGCTCGAAAAACTGTTTTTT.

CDR3 in DNA: TGTGCCAGCAGCTCCCCCGCGAGAAATAATGAAAAACTGTTTTTT. It is translated as CASSSPARNNEKLFF. The chain combines TRBV7-9 with TRBJ1-4, with D unclear. Germline values: CDR1 SEHNR, CDR2 FQNEAQ (reference sequence). V lost 4 bases to trimming and J lost 4 bases, with 13 bases between them. The CDR3 length is 15 residues.

This chain links TRBV5-1 with TRBJ2-7, with D possibly being TRBD2 (5 bases). The CDR3 is 13 residues long. Looked up from germline, CDR1 is SGHRS and CDR2 is YFSETQ. Trimming stripped 4 bases from V and 5 bases from J, with 13 bases between. As DNA, the CDR3 is TGCGCCAGCAGCCAACGGCGAGGGAACGAGCAGTACTTC. Residues: CASSQRRGNEQYF.

The chain is built from TRBV15 and TRBJ2-1; TRBD2 might be the D (5 bases). Germline-derived CDR1 and CDR2 are LNHNV and YYDKDF (reference sequence). The CDR3 spans 12 residues. V dropped 0 bases and J dropped 9 bases, with 6 bases sitting between them. CDR3 DNA sequence: TGTGCCACCAGCAGAGAAGGGAGTGAGCAGTTCTTC. This sequence encodes CATSREGSEQFF. Based on the CDR3 plus reference TRBV15 and TRBJ2-1, the full variable domain is DAMVIQNPRYQVTQFGKPVTLSCSQTLNHNVMYWYQQKSSQAPKLLFHYYDKDFNNEADTPDNFQSRRPNTSFCFLDIRSPGLGDTAMYLCATSREGSEQFFGPGTRLTVL.

This chain links TRBV7-8 with TRBJ2-3; 13 bases map to TRBD2. Trimming took 3 bases from V and 2 from J; bases not matched to a gene: 2. CDR1 is SGHVS, CDR2 FQNEAQ, per germline. The CDR3 covers 16 residues. CDR3 sequence reads: CASSLGTSGATDTQYF. Written as DNA, the CDR3 is TGTGCCAGCAGCTTGGGGACTAGCGGGGCCACAGATACGCAGTATTTT.